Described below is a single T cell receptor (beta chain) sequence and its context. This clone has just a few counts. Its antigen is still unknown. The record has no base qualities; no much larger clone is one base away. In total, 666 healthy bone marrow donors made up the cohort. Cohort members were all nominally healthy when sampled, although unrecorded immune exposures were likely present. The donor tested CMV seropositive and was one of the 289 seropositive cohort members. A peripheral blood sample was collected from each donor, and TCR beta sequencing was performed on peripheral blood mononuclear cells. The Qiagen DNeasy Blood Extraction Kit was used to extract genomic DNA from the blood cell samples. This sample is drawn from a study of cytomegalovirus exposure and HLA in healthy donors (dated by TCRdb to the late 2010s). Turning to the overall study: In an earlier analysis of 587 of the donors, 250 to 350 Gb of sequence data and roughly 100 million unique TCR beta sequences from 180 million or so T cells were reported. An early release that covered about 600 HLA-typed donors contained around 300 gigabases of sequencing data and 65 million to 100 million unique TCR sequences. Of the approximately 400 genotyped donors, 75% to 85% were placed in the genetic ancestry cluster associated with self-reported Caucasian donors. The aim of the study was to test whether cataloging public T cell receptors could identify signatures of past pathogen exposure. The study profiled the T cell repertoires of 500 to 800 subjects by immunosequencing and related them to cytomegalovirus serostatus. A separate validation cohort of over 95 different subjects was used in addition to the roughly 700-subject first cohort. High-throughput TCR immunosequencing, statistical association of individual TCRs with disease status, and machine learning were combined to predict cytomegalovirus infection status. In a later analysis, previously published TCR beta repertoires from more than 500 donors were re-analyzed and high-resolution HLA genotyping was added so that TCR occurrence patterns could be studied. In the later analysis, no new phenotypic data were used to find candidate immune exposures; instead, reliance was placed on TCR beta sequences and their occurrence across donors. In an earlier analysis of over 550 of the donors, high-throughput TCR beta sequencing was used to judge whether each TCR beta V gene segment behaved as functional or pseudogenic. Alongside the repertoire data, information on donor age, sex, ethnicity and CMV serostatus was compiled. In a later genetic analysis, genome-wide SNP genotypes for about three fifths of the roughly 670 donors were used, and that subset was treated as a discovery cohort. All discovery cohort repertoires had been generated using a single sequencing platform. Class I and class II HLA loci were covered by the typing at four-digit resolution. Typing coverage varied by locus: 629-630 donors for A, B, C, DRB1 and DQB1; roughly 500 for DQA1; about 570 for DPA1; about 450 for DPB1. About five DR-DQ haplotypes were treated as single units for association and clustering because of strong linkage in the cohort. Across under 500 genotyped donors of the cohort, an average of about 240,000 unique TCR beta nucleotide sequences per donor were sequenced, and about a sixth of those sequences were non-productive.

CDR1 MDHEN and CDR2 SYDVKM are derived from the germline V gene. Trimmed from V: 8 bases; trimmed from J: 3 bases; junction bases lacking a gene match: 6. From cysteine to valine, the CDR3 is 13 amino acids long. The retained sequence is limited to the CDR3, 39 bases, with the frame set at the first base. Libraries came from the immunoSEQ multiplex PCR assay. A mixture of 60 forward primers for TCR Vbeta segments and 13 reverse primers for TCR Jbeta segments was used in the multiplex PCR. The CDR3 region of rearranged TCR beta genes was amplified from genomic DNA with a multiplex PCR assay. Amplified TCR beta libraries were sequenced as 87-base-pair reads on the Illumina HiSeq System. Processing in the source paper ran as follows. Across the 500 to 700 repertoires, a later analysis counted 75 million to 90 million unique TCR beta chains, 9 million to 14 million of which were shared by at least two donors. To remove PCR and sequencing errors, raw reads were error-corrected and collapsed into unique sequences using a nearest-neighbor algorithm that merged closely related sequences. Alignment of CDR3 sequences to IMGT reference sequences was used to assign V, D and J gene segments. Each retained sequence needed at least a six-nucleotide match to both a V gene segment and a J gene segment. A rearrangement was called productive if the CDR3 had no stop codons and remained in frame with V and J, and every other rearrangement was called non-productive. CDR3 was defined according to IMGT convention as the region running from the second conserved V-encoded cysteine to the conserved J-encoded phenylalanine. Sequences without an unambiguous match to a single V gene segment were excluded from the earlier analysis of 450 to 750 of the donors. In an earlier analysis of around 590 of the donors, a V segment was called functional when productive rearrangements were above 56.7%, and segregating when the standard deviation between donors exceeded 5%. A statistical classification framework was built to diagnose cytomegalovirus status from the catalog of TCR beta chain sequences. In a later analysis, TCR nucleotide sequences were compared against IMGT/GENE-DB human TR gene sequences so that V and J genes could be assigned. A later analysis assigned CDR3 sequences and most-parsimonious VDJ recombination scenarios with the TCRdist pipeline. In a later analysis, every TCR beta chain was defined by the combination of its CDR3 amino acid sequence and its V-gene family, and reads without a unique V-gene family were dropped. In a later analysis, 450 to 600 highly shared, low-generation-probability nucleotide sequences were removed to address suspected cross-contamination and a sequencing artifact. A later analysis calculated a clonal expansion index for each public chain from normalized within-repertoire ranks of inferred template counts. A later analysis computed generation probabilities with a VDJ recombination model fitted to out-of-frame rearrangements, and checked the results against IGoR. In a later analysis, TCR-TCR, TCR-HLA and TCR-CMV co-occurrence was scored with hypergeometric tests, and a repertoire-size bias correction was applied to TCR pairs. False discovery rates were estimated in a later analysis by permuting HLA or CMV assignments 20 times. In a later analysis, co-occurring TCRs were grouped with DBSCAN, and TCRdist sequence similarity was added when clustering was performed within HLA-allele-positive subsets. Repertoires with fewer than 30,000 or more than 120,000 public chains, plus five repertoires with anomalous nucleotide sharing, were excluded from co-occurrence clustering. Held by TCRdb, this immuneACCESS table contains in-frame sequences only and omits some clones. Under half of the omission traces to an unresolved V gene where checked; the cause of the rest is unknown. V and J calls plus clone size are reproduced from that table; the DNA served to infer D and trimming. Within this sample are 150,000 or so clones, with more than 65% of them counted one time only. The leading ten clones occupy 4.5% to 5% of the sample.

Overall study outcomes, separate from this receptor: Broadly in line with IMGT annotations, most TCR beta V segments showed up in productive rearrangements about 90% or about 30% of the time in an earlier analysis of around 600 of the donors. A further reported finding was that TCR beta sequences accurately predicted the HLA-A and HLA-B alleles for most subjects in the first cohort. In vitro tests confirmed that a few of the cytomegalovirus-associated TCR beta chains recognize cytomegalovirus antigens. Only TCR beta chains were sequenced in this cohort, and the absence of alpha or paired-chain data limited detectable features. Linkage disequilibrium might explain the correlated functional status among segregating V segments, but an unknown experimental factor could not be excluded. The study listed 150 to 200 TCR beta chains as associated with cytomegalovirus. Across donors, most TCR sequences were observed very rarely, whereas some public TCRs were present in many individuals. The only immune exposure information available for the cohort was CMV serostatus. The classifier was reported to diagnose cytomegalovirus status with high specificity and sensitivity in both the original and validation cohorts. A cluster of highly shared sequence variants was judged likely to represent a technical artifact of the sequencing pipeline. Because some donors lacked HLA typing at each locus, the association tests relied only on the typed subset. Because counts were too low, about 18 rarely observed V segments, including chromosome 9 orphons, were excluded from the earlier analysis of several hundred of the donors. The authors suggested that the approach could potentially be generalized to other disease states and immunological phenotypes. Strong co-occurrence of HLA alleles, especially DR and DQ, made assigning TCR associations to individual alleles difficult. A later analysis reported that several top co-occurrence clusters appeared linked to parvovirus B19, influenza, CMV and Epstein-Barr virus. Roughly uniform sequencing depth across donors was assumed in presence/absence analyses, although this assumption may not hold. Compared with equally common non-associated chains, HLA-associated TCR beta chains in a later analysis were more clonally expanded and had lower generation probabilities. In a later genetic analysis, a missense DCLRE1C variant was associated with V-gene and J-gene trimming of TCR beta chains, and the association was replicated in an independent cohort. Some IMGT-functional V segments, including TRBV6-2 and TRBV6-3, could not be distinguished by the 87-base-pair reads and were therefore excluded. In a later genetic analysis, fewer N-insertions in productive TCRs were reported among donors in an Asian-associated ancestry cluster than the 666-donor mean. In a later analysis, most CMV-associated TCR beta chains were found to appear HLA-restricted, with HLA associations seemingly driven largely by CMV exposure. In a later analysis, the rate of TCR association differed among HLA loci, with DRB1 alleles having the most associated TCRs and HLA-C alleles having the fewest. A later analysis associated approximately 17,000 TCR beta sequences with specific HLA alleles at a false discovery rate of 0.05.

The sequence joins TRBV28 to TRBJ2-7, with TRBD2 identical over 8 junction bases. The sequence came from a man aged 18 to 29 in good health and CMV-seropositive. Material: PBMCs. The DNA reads TGTGCCAGCCACGAGGCGGGGGGCTACGAGCAGTACGTC. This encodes CASHEAGGYEQYV.